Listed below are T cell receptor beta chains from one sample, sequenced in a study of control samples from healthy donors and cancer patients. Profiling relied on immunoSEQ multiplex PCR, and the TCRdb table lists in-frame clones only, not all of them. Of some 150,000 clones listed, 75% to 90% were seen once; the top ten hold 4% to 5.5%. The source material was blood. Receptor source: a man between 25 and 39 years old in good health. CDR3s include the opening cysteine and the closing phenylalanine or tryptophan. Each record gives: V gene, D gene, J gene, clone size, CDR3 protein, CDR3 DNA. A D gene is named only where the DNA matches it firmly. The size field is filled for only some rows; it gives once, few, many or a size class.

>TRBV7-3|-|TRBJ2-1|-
CASSYLVDNEQFF
TGTGCCAGCAGCTACCTCGTGGACAATGAGCAGTTCTTC
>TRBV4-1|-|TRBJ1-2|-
CASSQGHGFSSGYTF
TGCGCCAGCAGCCAAGGGCATGGGTTTTCAAGTGGCTACACCTTC
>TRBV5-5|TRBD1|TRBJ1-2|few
CASSRDRAGYTF
TGTGCCAGCAGCCGGGACAGGGCGGGCTACACCTTC
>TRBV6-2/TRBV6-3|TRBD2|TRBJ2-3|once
CASSYPPRVAGGITDTQYF
TGTGCCAGCAGTTACCCTCCTAGGGTAGCGGGAGGAATCACAGATACGCAGTATTTT
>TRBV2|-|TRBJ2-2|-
CASRWEQVGELFF
TGTGCCAGTCGGTGGGAGCAGGTCGGGGAGCTGTTTTTT
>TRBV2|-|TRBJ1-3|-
CASSEVSSGNTIYF
TGTGCCAGCAGTGAAGTCAGCTCTGGAAACACCATATATTTT
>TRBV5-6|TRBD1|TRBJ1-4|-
CASSLRGQRNEKLFF
TGTGCCAGCAGCTTGAGGGGACAGCGAAATGAAAAACTGTTTTTT
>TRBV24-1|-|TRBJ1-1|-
CATSDVEGEAFF
TGTGCCACCAGTGATGTAGAGGGTGAAGCTTTCTTT
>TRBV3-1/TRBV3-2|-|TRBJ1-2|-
CASSPGGQNNYGYTF
TGTGCCAGCAGCCCTGGAGGACAGAATAACTATGGCTACACCTTC
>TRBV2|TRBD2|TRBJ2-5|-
CASSEARSGAGTQYF
TGTGCCAGCAGTGAAGCGAGGAGCGGGGCGGGGACCCAGTACTTC
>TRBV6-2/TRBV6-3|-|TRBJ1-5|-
CASSNAGSNQPQHF
TGTGCCAGCAGCAATGCAGGGTCCAATCAGCCCCAGCATTTT
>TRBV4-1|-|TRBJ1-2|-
CASSHVGHEGYTF
TGCGCCAGCAGCCATGTGGGCCACGAGGGCTACACCTTC
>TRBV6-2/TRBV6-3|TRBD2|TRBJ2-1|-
CASSYTTSGSWNEQFF
TGTGCCAGCAGTTATACGACTAGCGGGAGTTGGAATGAGCAGTTCTTC
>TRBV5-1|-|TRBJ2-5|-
CASSLTLTQETQYF
TGCGCCAGCAGCTTGACCTTAACCCAAGAGACCCAGTACTTC
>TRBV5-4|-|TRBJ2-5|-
CASSLGQKETQYF
TGTGCCAGCAGCTTGGGACAGAAAGAGACCCAGTACTTC
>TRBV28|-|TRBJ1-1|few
CASSFSGRVNTEAFF
TGTGCCAGCAGTTTCTCCGGCAGGGTGAACACTGAAGCTTTCTTT
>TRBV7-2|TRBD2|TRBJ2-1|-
CASSDSGKLNNEQFF
TGTGCCAGCAGCGATAGCGGGAAATTGAACAATGAGCAGTTCTTC
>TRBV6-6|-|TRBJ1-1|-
CASSYSPRGSYEAFF
TGTGCCAGCAGTTACTCGCCCCGGGGCTCTTATGAAGCTTTCTTT
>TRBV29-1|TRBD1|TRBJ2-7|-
CSVENTGGGEQYF
TGCAGCGTTGAAAATACAGGGGGCGGCGAGCAGTACTTC
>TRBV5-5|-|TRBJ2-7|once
CASSLVGQTNYEQYF
TGTGCCAGCAGCTTGGTGGGCCAGACTAACTACGAGCAGTACTTC
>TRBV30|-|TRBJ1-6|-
CAWGTPSPLHF
TGTGCCTGGGGGACGCCTTCACCCCTCCACTTT
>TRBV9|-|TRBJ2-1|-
CASSVDVPTYNEQFF
TGTGCCAGCAGCGTAGACGTGCCCACCTACAATGAGCAGTTCTTC
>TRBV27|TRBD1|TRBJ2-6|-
CASSAGTGVSGANVLTF
TGTGCCAGCAGTGCCGGGACAGGCGTCTCTGGGGCCAACGTCCTGACTTTC
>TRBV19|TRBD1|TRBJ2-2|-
CASGRQGVTGELFF
TGTGCCAGTGGGAGACAGGGGGTGACCGGGGAGCTGTTTTTT
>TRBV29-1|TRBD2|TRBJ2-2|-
CSVELAGVNTGELFF
TGCAGCGTTGAACTAGCGGGAGTGAACACCGGGGAGCTGTTTTTT
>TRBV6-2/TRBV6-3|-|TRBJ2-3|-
CASSLWRASTDTQYF
TGTGCCAGCAGCCTGTGGAGGGCTAGCACAGATACGCAGTATTTT
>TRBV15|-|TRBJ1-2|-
CATSIGAGYGYTF
TGTGCCACCAGCATAGGGGCTGGCTATGGCTACACCTTC
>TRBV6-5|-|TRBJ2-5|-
CASSLDAETQYF
TGTGCCAGCAGTCTTGACGCAGAGACCCAGTACTTC
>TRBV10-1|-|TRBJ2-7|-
CASILWGGGPYEQYF
TGCGCCAGCATACTCTGGGGTGGCGGCCCCTACGAGCAGTACTTC
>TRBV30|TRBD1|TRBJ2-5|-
CAGGQGLWETQYF
TGTGCCGGCGGACAGGGCCTGTGGGAGACCCAGTACTTC
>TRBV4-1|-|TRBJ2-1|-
CASSPKPPSGVPYNEQFF
TGCGCCAGCAGCCCTAAGCCCCCCTCTGGGGTACCCTACAATGAGCAGTTCTTC
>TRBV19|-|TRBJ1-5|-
CAVAQGFNQPQHF
TGTGCAGTCGCTCAGGGATTCAATCAGCCCCAGCATTTT
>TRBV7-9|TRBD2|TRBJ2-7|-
CASSLGSSGPYEQYF
TGTGCCAGCAGCTTAGGGTCTAGCGGACCCTACGAGCAGTACTTC
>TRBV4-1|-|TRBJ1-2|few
CASSGRSWAIGDGYTF
TGCGCCAGCAGCGGTCGGTCGTGGGCCATAGGCGATGGCTACACCTTC
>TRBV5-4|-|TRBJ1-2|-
CASSPGGKYGYTF
TGTGCCAGCAGCCCTGGGGGGAAGTATGGCTACACCTTC
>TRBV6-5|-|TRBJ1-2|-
CASSYSSGGFNYGYTF
TGTGCCAGCAGTTACTCATCAGGCGGTTTCAACTATGGCTACACCTTC
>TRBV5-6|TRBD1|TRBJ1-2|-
CASSVGQAYYGYTF
TGTGCCAGCAGCGTGGGACAGGCGTACTATGGCTACACCTTC
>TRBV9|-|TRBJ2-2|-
CASSVARGPGELFF
TGTGCCAGCAGCGTAGCGCGGGGGCCCGGGGAGCTGTTTTTT
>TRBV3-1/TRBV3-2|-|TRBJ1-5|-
CASSQDTGPGQPQHF
TGTGCCAGCAGCCAAGATACGGGACCGGGCCAGCCCCAGCATTTT
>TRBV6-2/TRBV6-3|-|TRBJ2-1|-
CASSFLGRFGSTRKVEQFF
TGTGCCAGCAGTTTCCTGGGGCGATTCGGGTCAACGCGTAAGGTTGAGCAGTTCTTC
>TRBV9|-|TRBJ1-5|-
CASSAEGGANQPQHF
TGTGCCAGCAGCGCCGAGGGGGGGGCCAATCAGCCCCAGCATTTT
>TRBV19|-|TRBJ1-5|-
CASGLGQRQPQHF
TGTGCCAGTGGCTTGGGGCAAAGGCAGCCCCAGCATTTT
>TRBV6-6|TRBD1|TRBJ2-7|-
CASSYSPGQGDEQYF
TGTGCCAGCAGTTACTCGCCGGGACAGGGGGACGAGCAGTACTTC
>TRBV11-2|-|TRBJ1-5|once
CASSVGVGQPQHF
TGTGCCAGCAGCGTAGGGGTCGGGCAGCCCCAGCATTTT
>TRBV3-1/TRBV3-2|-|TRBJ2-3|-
CASSPVGGARDTQYF
TGTGCCAGCAGCCCCGTGGGGGGGGCCAGAGATACGCAGTATTTT
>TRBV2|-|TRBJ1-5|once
CASSEGTGSQPQHF
TGTGCCAGCAGTGAGGGGACGGGGAGCCAGCCCCAGCATTTT
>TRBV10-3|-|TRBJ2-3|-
CAISVRGSTDTQYF
TGTGCCATCAGTGTCCGGGGAAGCACAGATACGCAGTATTTT
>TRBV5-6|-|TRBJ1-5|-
CASSWGGHHNQPQHF
TGTGCCAGCAGCTGGGGGGGACACCACAATCAGCCCCAGCATTTT
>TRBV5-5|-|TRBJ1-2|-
CASSLVGEGYGYTF
TGTGCCAGCAGCTTGGTGGGAGAAGGCTATGGCTACACCTTC
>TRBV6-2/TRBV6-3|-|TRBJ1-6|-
CASSYGTNPTSPLHF
TGTGCCAGCAGTTACGGTACCAATCCAACTTCACCCCTCCACTTT
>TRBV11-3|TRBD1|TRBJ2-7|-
CASSFTPWDRVPYEQYF
TGTGCCAGCAGCTTCACCCCGTGGGACAGGGTACCGTACGAGCAGTACTTC
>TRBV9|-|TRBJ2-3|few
CASSVVASTGSTQYF
TGTGCCAGCAGCGTAGTGGCGTCGACAGGAAGTACGCAGTATTTT
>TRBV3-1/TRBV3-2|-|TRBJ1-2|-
CASSPGWGNHYGYTF
TGTGCCAGCAGCCCGGGGTGGGGGAATCACTATGGCTACACCTTC
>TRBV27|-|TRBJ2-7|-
CASSLSFPGTSYEQYF
TGTGCCAGCAGTTTATCGTTTCCAGGTACCTCCTACGAGCAGTACTTC
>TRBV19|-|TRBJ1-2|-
CASSYDRSYGYTF
TGTGCCAGTAGCTATGACAGGAGCTATGGCTACACCTTC
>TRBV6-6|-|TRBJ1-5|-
CASSSNQPQHF
TGTGCCAGCAGTAGCAATCAGCCCCAGCATTTT
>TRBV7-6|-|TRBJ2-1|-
CASSSSGVVGGEQFF
TGTGCCAGCAGCTCGAGCGGAGTTGTCGGTGGTGAGCAGTTCTTC
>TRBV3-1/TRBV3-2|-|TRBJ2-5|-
CASSHKETQYF
TGTGCCAGCAGCCACAAAGAGACCCAGTACTTC
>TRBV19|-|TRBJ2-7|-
CASSIMGAGPYEQYF
TGTGCCAGTAGTATTATGGGGGCAGGGCCCTACGAGCAGTACTTC